A single sample gave rise to the 18 T cell receptor beta chains below, sequenced in a study of beta chain features in type 1 diabetes. General observations from the study: Type 1 diabetes patients showed a moderate but significant shortening of TCRB CDR3s in all four CD4+ subsets.

cDNA synthesis used the whole RNA isolate, giving expressed TCRB sequences. Clones were read by immunoSEQ multiplex PCR, and TCRdb kept only the in-frame ones, dropping some. The sample yields around 650,000 clones, about an eighth seen once. The antigens of these receptors remain unknown. The material sequenced was naive CD4+ T cells from blood. Receptor source: a man aged 25 to 40 with type 1 diabetes.

This clone was counted a few times. This chain connects TRBV20-1 to TRBJ1-1, with D unclear. The CDR3 runs to 11 residues. The V end lost 0 bases, the J end lost 6 bases, and 5 bases lay between the germline ends. CDR1 and CDR2 (germline): DFQATT, SNEGSKA (reference sequence). The CDR3 nucleotides are TGCAGTGCTAGAGAGAGTCCTGAAGCTTTCTTT. Translated, it gives CSARESPEAFF.

This clone was detected only a few times. The chain uses TRBV7-9 and TRBJ2-5; D perhaps matches TRBD2 (6 bases). Trimming cost V 9 bases and J 1 base, with 12 bases left between them. Germline assignment: CDR1 SEHNR and CDR2 FQNEAQ (reference sequence). This CDR3 has 13 amino acids. CDR3 nucleotide sequence: TGTGCCAGTTGGGGTAGCGGCCAAGAGACCCAGTACTTC. It is translated as CASWGSGQETQYF.

The chain recombines TRBV6-6 with TRBJ2-7; D perhaps matches TRBD1 (6 bases). With 5 bases removed from V and 5 bases from J, the gap between germline ends came to 22 bases. Germline loops: CDR1 MNHNY, CDR2 SVGAGI (reference sequence). The CDR3 length is 16 residues. The CDR3 loop reads CASSPRTGTRQNEQYF. In DNA form, the CDR3 reads TGTGCCAGCAGTCCAAGAACCGGGACAAGACAAAACGAGCAGTACTTC.

J is TRBJ2-1 and V is TRBV29-1; D gene unclear. This CDR3 region has 12 residues. Trimming removed 0 bases at V and 9 bases at J, with 9 bases between. Germline V gene sequence: CDR1 SQVTM, CDR2 ANQGSEA. DNA for the CDR3: TGCAGCGTTGAAGATAAAGGCCGTGAGCAGTTCTTC. It specifies CSVEDKGREQFF.

This clone was seen more than once but under ten times. The V call is TRBV14, the J call TRBJ1-2; no reliable D call. This CDR3 comprises 15 residues. Germline V lookup: CDR1 SGHDN, CDR2 FVKESK. V was cut by 4 bases and J by 5 bases, with 17 bases left in between. The chain's CDR3 is CASSPTRITGYGYTF. DNA of the CDR3: TGTGCCAGCAGCCCTACCAGGATAACGGGGTATGGCTACACCTTC. The variable domain in full, with the rest retrieved from reference TRBV14 and TRBJ1-2, is EAGVTQFPSHSVIEKGQTVTLRCDPISGHDNLYWYRRVMGKEIKFLLHFVKESKQDESGMPNNRFLAERTGGTYSTLKVQPAELEDSGVYFCASSPTRITGYGYTFGSGTRLTVV.

This clone was seen a handful of times. V usage is TRBV29-1 and J usage is TRBJ1-2; D is ambiguous. CDR3 length: 11 amino acids. CDR1 and CDR2 from the germline V gene are SQVTM and ANQGSEA. V lost 4 bases to trimming and J lost 8 bases, with 11 bases between them. The DNA of the CDR3 is TGCAGCGTTGTAAGCCCTAGAGGCTACACCTTC. Its protein product is CSVVSPRGYTF.

The chain couples TRBV19 to TRBJ1-5; the D gene is possibly TRBD1 (6 bases). V lost 2 bases, J lost 7 bases, and 15 bases lay in between. This CDR3 comprises 15 residues. In germline, CDR1 is LNHDA, CDR2 SQIVND (reference sequence). The CDR3 region has the DNA TGTGCCAGTAGTATATCGGGTGACAGGTTACAGCCCCAGCATTTT. Translating it yields CASSISGDRLQPQHF.

In this sample, this clone turned up a few times. The V gene is TRBV2, the J gene TRBJ2-3; 7 bases map to TRBD1. The CDR3 has 16 amino acids. Germline CDR1 SNHLY, CDR2 FYNNEI. V trimming: 5 bases; J trimming: 2 bases; junction bases outside the gene matches: 10. The CDR3 coding sequence is TGTGCCAGCAGTTCTTGGACAGGAGCTTTCACAGATACGCAGTATTTT. It yields the protein CASSSWTGAFTDTQYF.

The chain links TRBV19 to TRBJ2-3, with 11 positions matching TRBD1. Trimming cost V 4 bases and J 4 bases; bases outside gene matches: 4. CDR3 length: 15 residues. Per germline, CDR1 LNHDA and CDR2 SQIVND (reference sequence). The CDR3 DNA reads TGTGCCAGTAGTACGGACAGGGGGCTGTCAGATACGCAGTATTTT. Translation: CASSTDRGLSDTQYF. Looking up the rest from reference TRBV19 and TRBJ2-3 gives the full variable domain: DGGITQSPKYLFRKEGQNVTLSCEQNLNHDAMYWYRQDPGQGLRLIYYSQIVNDFQKGDIAEGYSVSREKKESFPLTVTSAQKNPTAFYLCASSTDRGLSDTQYFGPGTRLTVL.

This sequence joins TRBV7-8 and TRBJ2-1; 8 bases are a match to TRBD1. The CDR3 consists of 15 residues. V shed 1 base, J shed 4 bases, and the junction held 3 bases outside the gene matches. Germline V gives CDR1 SGHVS, CDR2 FQNEAQ. The CDR3: CASSLGQGAYNEQFF. The CDR3 nucleotides read TGTGCCAGCAGCTTAGGTCAGGGGGCTTACAATGAGCAGTTCTTC.

The chain joins TRBV10-3 to TRBJ2-2; D may be TRBD1 or TRBD2 (5 bases each). Germline assignment: CDR1 ENHRY and CDR2 SYGVKD. Trimming removed 4 bases from V and 1 base from J, with 13 bases in between. The CDR3 spans 16 residues. The CDR3 bases are TGTGCCATCAGTGTGCCGGGACCCGTGAACACCGGGGAGCTGTTTTTT. Residues: CAISVPGPVNTGELFF.

The chain employs TRBV7-2 and TRBJ2-6; weak D call: TRBD2 (5 bases). This CDR3 is built from 16 residues. Trimming took off 6 bases at V and 0 bases at J, with 12 bases between the two ends. Germline CDR1 is SGHTA and CDR2 is FQGNSA. The DNA for the CDR3 is TGTGCCAGCAGGAGGGCGGAGAGCTCTGGGGCCAACGTCCTGACTTTC. Its translation is CASRRAESSGANVLTF.

J is TRBJ2-4 and V is TRBV18, with D possibly being TRBD1 or TRBD2 (5 bases each). The length of the CDR3 is 15 residues. Germline CDR1 and CDR2: KGHSH and LQKENI. Trimming stripped 1 base from V and 6 bases from J, with 13 bases between. This chain's CDR3 is CASSPLRGRGNIQYF. The CDR3 nucleotides read TGTGCCAGCTCACCACTTCGGGGACGGGGAAACATTCAGTACTTC.

The DNA for the CDR3 is TGTGCCAGCAGCCAGCCTGCTCTAGGAAACGAGCAGTACTTC. Its protein is CASSQPALGNEQYF. The chain has TRBV7-6 and TRBJ2-7, with D unclear. Trimming removed 5 bases from V and 5 bases from J, with 16 bases in between. This CDR3 has 14 residues. From germline, CDR1 is SGHVS and CDR2 FNYEAQ.

The chain joins TRBV15 to TRBJ1-5; a possible D gene is TRBD1 (5 bases). The germline V gene encodes CDR1 LNHNV and CDR2 YYDKDF (reference sequence). Trimming stripped 1 base from V and 2 bases from J, with 6 bases between. The CDR3 totals 14 residues. Written as DNA, the CDR3 is TGTGCCACCAGCAGAGGCAGGGGCAATCAGCCCCAGCATTTT. Residues: CATSRGRGNQPQHF.

This clone was observed a few times. The rearrangement uses TRBV2 and TRBJ2-2; TRBD1 or TRBD2 may be the D gene (6 bases each). Germline values: CDR1 SNHLY, CDR2 FYNNEI. With 2 bases removed from V and 4 bases from J, the gap between germline ends came to 14 bases. The CDR3 is 16 residues long. This CDR3 is CASSELPGAGTGELFF. The CDR3 coding sequence is TGTGCCAGCAGTGAATTGCCGGGGGCGGGCACCGGGGAGCTGTTTTTT.

This clone has more than one count but fewer than ten. The genes are TRBV2 and TRBJ2-2, with TRBD1 as a possible D gene (5 bases). The CDR3 length is 15 residues. The germline V and J ends were trimmed by 1 base and 1 base, with 7 bases remaining between them. Per germline, CDR1 SNHLY and CDR2 FYNNEI. CDR3 protein: CASSEVQGNTGELFF. The DNA of the CDR3 is TGTGCCAGCAGTGAAGTCCAGGGGAACACCGGGGAGCTGTTTTTT.

This chain connects TRBV7-3 to TRBJ2-3; D is unclear. CDR1 SGHTA and CDR2 FQGTGA come from the germline V gene. This CDR3 has 12 amino acids. V shed 5 bases and J shed 6 bases, with 9 bases lying between them. The CDR3 DNA reads as TGTGCCAGCAGCCTCACAAGGGATACGCAGTATTTT. Translation: CASSLTRDTQYF.